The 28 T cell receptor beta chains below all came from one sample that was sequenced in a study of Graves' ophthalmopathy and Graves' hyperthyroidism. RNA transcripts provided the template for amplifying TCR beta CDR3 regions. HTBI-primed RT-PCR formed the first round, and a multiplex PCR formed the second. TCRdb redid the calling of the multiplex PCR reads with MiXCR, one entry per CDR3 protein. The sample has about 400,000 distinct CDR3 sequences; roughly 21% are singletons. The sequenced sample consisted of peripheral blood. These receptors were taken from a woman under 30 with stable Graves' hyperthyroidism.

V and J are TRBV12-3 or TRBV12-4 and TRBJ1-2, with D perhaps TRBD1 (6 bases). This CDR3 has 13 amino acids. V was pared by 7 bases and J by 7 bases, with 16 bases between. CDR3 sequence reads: CASTPGEIGGYTF. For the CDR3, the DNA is TGTGCCAGCACCCCAGGGGAGATCGGTGGCTACACCTTC.

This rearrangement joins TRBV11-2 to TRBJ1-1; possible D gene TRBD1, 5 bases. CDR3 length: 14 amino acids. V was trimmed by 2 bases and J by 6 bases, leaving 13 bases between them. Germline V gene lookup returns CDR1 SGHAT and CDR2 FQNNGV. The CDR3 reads CASSLNRGVSEAFF. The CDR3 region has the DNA TGTGCCAGCAGCTTAAATCGAGGGGTCTCTGAAGCTTTCTTT.

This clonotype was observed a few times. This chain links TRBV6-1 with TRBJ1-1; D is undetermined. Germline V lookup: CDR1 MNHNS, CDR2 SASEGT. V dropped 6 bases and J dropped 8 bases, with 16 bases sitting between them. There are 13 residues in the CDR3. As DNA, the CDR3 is TGTGCCAGCAGCCTAACGGGCAGTCTAGAAGCTTTCTTT. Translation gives CASSLTGSLEAFF.

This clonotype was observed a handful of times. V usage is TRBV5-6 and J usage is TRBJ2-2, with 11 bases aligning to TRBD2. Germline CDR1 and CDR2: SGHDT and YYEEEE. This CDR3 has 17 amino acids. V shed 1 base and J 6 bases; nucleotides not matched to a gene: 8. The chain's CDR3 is CASSLLLAGVSAGELFF. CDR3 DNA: TGTGCCAGCAGCTTGTTACTAGCGGGAGTGTCTGCCGGGGAGCTGTTTTTT.

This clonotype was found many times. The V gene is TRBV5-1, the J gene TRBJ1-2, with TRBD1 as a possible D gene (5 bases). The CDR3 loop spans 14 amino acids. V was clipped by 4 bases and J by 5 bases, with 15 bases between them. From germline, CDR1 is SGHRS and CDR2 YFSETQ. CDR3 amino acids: CASSQDTEGYGYTF. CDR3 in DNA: TGCGCCAGCAGCCAGGACACGGAGGGTTATGGCTACACCTTC.

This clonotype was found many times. The CDR3 DNA reads as TGTGCCAGCAGTGCCCGCGGGAGGGCCCAAGAGACCCAGTACTTC. Protein: CASSARGRAQETQYF. This chain joins TRBV6-1 and TRBJ2-5, with 9 bases aligning to TRBD2. From germline, CDR1 is MNHNS and CDR2 SASEGT. This CDR3 has 15 amino acids. The V and J ends lost 4 bases and 1 base, in that order; junction bases with no gene match: 4.

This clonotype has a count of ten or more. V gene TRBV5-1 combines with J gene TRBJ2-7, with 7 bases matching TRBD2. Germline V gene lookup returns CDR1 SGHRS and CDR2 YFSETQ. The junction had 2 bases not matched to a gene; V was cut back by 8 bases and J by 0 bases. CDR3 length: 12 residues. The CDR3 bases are TGCGCCAGTCAGCGGGACTCCTACGAGCAGTACTTC. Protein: CASQRDSYEQYF.

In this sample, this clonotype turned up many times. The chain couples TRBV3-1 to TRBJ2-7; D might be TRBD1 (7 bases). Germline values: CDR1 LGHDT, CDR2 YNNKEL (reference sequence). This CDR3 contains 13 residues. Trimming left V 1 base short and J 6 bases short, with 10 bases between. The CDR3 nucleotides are TGTGCCAGCAGCCAAGCCAGGGGGGTCGAGCAGTACTTC. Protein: CASSQARGVEQYF.

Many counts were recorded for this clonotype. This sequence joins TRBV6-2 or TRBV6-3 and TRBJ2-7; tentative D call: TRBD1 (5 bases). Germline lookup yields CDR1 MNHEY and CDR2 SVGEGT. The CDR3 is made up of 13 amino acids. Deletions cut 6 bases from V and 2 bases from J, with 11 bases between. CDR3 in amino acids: CASRPGLTYEQYF. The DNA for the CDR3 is TGTGCCAGCAGGCCAGGGCTTACCTACGAGCAGTACTTC.

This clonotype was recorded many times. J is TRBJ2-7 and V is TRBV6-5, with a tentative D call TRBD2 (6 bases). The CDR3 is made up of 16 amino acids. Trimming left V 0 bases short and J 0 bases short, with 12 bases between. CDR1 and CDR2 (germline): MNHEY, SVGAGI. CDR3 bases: TGTGCCAGCAGTTACTCGTGGGGGAGGAACTCCTACGAGCAGTACTTC. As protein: CASSYSWGRNSYEQYF.

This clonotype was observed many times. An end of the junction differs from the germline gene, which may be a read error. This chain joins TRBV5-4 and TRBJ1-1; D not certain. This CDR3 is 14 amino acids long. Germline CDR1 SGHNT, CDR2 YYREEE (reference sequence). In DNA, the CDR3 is TGTGCCAGCAGCTTGTATCTGCAGAACGCTGAAGCTTTCTTT. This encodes CASSLYLQNAEAFF.

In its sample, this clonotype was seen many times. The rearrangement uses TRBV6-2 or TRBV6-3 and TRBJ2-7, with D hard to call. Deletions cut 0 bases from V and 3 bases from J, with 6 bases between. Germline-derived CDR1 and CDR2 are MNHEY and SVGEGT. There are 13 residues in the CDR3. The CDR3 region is CASSYSLNYEQYF. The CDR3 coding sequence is TGTGCCAGCAGTTACTCGTTAAACTACGAGCAGTACTTC.

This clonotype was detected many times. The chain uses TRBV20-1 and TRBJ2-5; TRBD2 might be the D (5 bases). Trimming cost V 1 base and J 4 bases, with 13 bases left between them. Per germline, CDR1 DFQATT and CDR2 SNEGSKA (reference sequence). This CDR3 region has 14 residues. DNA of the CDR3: TGCAGTGCTAGAGGGGCTAGCTGGACAGAGACCCAGTACTTC. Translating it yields CSARGASWTETQYF.

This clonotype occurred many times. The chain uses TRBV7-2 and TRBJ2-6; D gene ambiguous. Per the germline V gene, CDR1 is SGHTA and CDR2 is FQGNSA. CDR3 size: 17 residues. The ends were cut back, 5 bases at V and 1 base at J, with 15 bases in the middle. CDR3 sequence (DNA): TGTGCCAGCAGCCCCTTCTTCCCTATTTCTGGGGCCAACGTCCTGACTTTC. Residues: CASSPFFPISGANVLTF.

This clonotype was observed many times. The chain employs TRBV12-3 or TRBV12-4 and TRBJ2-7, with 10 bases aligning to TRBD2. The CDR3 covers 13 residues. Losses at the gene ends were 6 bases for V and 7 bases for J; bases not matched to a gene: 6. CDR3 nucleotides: TGTGCCAGCAGAGCTAGCGGGAGTGCTGAGCAGTACTTC. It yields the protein CASRASGSAEQYF.

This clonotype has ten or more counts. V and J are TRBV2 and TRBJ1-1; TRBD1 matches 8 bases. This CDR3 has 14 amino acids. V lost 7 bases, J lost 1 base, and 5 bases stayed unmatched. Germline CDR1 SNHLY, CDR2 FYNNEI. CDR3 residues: CASNWGQANTEAFF. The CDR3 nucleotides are TGTGCCAGCAATTGGGGACAGGCGAACACTGAAGCTTTCTTT. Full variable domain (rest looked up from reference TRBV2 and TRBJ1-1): EPEVTQTPSHQVTQMGQEVILRCVPISNHLYFYWYRQILGQKVEFLVSFYNNEISEKSEIFDDQFSVERPDGSNFTLKIRSTKLEDSAMYFCASNWGQANTEAFFGQGTRLTVV.

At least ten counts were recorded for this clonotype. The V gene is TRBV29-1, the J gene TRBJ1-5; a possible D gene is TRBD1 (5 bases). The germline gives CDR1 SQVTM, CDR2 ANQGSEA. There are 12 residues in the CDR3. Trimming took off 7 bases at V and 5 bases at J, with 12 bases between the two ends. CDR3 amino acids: CSAQGGDQPQHF. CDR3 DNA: TGCAGCGCCCAGGGAGGGGATCAGCCCCAGCATTTT.

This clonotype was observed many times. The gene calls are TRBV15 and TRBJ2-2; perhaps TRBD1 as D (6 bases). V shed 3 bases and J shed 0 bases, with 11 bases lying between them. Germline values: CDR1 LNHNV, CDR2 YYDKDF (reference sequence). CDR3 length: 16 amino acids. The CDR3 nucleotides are TGTGCCACCAGCAGGTACAGGGACCCGAACACCGGGGAGCTGTTTTTT. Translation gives CATSRYRDPNTGELFF.

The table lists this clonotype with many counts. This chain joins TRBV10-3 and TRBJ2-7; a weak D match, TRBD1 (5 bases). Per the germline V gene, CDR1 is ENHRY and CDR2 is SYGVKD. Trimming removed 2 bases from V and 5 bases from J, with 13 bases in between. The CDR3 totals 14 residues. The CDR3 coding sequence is TGTGCCATCAGTGAGAGACCAGGGAAGGACGAGCAGTACTTC. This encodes CAISERPGKDEQYF.

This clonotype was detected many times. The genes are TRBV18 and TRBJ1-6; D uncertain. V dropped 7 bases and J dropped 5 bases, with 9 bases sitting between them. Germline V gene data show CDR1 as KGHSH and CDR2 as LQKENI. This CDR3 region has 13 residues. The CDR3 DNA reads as TGTGCCAGCTGTCAGACAAATAATTCACCCCTCCACTTT. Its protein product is CASCQTNNSPLHF.

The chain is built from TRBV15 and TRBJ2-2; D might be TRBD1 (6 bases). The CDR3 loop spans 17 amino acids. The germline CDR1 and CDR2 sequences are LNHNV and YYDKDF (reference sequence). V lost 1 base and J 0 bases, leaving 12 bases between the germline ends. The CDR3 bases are TGTGCCACCAGCAGAGGGGGGACACCGACGAACACCGGGGAGCTGTTTTTT. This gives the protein CATSRGGTPTNTGELFF.

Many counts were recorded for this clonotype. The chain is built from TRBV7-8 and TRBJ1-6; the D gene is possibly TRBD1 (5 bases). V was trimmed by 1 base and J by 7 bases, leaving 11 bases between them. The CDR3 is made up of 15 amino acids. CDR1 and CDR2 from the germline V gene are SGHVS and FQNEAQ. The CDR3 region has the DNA TGTGCCAGCAGCTTAGGCAGGGTACGAAATTCACCCCTCCACTTT. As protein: CASSLGRVRNSPLHF.

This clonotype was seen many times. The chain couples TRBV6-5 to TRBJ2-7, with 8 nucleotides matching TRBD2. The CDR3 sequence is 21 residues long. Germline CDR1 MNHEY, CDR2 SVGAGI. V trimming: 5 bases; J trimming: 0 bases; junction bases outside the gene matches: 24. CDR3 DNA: TGTGCCAGCAGTCAGGGACTAGGGTCAGCTCCGATGGGAATTTTCTCCTACGAGCAGTACTTC. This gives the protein CASSQGLGSAPMGIFSYEQYF.

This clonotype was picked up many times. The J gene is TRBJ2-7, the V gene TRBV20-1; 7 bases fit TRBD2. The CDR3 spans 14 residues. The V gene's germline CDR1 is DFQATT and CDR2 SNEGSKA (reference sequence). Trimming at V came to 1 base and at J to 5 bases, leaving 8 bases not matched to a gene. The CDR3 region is CSARGEGSVHEQYF. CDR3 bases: TGCAGTGCTAGAGGGGAGGGTAGCGTCCACGAGCAGTACTTC.

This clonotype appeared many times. The CDR3 coding sequence is TGTGCCAGCAGTTCCCCCAACCGGGAGACCCAGTACTTC. As protein: CASSSPNRETQYF. The chain combines TRBV12-3 or TRBV12-4 with TRBJ2-5, with D uncertain. The CDR3 totals 13 residues. V was pared by 4 bases and J by 5 bases, with 11 bases between.

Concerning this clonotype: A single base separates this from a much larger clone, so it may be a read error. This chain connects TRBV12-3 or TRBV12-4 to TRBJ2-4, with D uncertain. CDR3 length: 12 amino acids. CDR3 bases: TGTGCCAGCAGTTATCCCAAAAACATTAAGTACTTC. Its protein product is CASSYPKNIKYF.

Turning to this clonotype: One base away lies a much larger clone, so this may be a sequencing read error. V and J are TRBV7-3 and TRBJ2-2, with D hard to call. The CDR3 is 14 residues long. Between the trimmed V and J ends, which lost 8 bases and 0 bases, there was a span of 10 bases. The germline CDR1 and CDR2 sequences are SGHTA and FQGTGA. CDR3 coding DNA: TGTGCCAGCGGTCCCGGACCGAACACCGGGGAGCTGTTTTTT. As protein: CASGPGPNTGELFF. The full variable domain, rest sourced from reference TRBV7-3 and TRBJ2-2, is GAGVSQTPSNKVTEKGKYVELRCDPISGHTALYWYRQSLGQGPEFLIYFQGTGAADDSGLPNDRFFAVRPEGSVSTLKIQRTERGDSAVYLCASGPGPNTGELFFGEGSRLTVL.

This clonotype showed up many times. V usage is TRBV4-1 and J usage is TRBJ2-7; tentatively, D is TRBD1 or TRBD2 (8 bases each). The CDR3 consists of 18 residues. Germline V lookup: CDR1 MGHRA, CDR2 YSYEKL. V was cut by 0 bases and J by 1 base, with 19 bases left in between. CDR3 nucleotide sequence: TGCGCCAGCAGCCAAGAACCAGGGGGCGCGGGGGGATCCTACGAGCAGTACTTC. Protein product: CASSQEPGGAGGSYEQYF.